Detailed here is one TCR beta chain. The table lists this clonotype with many counts. Its antigen has not been determined. No base quality information exists; no much larger clone differs at one position. The study excluded patients with uncontrolled infections, other autoimmune diseases, pregnancy or lactation. Clinical symptoms, serum thyroxine and TRAb, thyroid ultrasound, and orbital computed tomography formed the basis for the diagnoses. Total RNA was extracted using Trizol reagent, and RNA quality was assessed on an Agilent 2100 Bioanalyzer. This sample is drawn from a study of T cells in Graves' hyperthyroidism and ophthalmopathy (dated 2019 in TCRdb). Background for the entire study: A discovery cohort of around 100 patients, 43 with Graves' ophthalmopathy and 55 to 60 with stable Graves' hyperthyroidism, was used to find distinguishing TCR V-J signatures. An independent validation cohort of under 20 hyperthyroidism patients and 17 patients who later progressed to ophthalmopathy tested prospective prediction of ophthalmopathy. The 100 discovery patients were randomly divided into training and test sets at a 7:3 ratio. The study also compared thyroid tissue and blood T-cell repertoires from 6 or 7 Graves' hyperthyroidism patients. After sampling, hyperthyroidism patients received methimazole starting at 30 mg daily, and ophthalmopathy patients received high-dose intravenous methylprednisolone. TCR Vbeta CDR3 sequencing of around 130 peripheral blood samples (about 45 ophthalmopathy, about 80 hyperthyroidism and around 17 progressor patients) is reported in the paper.

The full study reports these points: Ophthalmopathy was separated from stable hyperthyroidism by a 13 V-J signature model, with roughly 88% sensitivity and approximately 81% specificity obtained in cross-validation and 80%/75% obtained in testing. Most expanded thyroid clonotypes (frequency above 0.001) were also detected in blood, a finding suggesting that blood repertoires may reflect thyroid immune responses. No statistical method was used to set the sample size in advance, and investigators knew the group allocation. In validation, the model predicted progression to ophthalmopathy with around 71% sensitivity and 72% to 85% specificity, a median of around six months before onset.

TCR beta CDR3 regions were amplified from RNA transcripts. The TCR CDR3 was subjected to a first round of RT-PCR using the HTBI primer set and the Qiagen OneStep RT-PCR kit. The libraries were constructed in a second round of multiplex PCR and then size-selected and purified. Paired-end sequencing of the libraries was performed with 100 bp reads on an Illumina HiSeq2000. Concerning the study's data processing: Raw data were processed with SOAPnuke, discarding reads with adapters, uncalled bases, mean Phred below 15, or no exact constant-primer or identifier match. COPE v1.2.5 was used to merge the high-quality paired reads, and each unique nucleotide sequence was defined as a clonotype. MiTCR v1.1 was used to align clonotypes to the IMGT TRBV, TRBD and TRBJ reference segments. The analysis included only V-J combinations with a frequency above 0.0001, which together covered approximately 99% of the repertoires. A TCS score was defined as the ratio between F50 (clonal expansion) and ExV (chaos), using BLOSUM62-based TCRdist between CDR3 peptides within each V-J. Welch's t-statistics and random forest reduced fewer than 550 V-J features to 10 to 15, which were used in a naive Bayes classifier (R e1071). Thyroid-blood repertoire similarity was quantified with the Morisita-Horn index. Clones were called with MiXCR by TCRdb after fastp trimmed the public reads at Q25, and only in-frame beta chains were retained. Rows are unified per CDR3 protein, each entry keeping the most common DNA and genes. Clone size and V and J calls follow TCRdb, not the original study. A total of about 570,000 distinct CDR3 sequences appear in this sample, 46% of them only once. Together, the top ten hold 19% of the sample.

Taken from the germline V gene, the CDR1 and CDR2 loops are MGHRA and YSYEKL. Trimming at the junction amounts to 4 bases on V and 7 bases on J, and the germline ends lie 7 bases apart. Spanning cysteine to phenylalanine, the CDR3 consists of 11 amino acids. Solely the CDR3 DNA is kept, with 33 bases framed from the first base. Source material: peripheral blood or thyroid tissue (not recorded which). This TCR came from an adult woman with Graves' disease, either hyperthyroidism or ophthalmopathy (not recorded which). Rearrangement joined TRBV4-1 to TRBJ2-5; 5 matching bases give a weak D call of TRBD1. The CDR3 region has the sequence CASSLGATQYF. The bases are TGCGCCAGCAGCCTAGGGGCGACCCAGTACTTC.